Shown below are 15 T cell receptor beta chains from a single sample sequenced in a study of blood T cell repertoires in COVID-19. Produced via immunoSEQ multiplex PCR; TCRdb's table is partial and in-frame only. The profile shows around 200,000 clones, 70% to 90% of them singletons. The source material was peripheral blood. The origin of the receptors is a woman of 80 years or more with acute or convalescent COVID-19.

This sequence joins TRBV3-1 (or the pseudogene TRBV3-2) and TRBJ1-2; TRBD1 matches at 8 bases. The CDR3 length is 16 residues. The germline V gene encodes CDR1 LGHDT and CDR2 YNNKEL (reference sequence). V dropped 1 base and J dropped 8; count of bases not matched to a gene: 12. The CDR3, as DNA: TGTGCCAGCAGCCAAGCACAGGACAGGGCCACCAAAGGCTACACCTTC. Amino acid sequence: CASSQAQDRATKGYTF.

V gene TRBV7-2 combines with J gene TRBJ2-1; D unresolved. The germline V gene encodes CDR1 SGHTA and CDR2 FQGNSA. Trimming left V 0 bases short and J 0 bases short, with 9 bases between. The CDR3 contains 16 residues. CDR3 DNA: TGTGCCAGCAGCTTAGCGGGCGCAAGCTCCTACAATGAGCAGTTCTTC. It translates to CASSLAGASSYNEQFF.

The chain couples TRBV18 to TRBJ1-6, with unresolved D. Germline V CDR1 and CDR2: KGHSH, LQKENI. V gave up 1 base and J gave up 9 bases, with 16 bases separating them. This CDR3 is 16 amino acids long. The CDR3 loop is CASSPRVEFLGSPLHF. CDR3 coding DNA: TGTGCCAGCTCACCACGTGTGGAGTTTTTAGGTTCACCCCTCCACTTT.

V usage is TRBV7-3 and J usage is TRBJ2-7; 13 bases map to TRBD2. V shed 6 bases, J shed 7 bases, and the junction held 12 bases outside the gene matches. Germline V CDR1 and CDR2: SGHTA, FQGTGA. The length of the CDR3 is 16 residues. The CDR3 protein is CASSSAGTSGTREQYF. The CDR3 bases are TGTGCCAGCAGTTCGGCCGGGACTAGCGGGACGAGGGAGCAGTACTTC.

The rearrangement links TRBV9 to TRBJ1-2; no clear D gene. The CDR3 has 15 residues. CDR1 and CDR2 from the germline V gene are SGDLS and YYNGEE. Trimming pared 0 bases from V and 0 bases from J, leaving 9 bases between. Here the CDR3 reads CASSVGARPNYGYTF. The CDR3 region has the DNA TGTGCCAGCAGCGTAGGAGCGCGTCCTAACTATGGCTACACCTTC.

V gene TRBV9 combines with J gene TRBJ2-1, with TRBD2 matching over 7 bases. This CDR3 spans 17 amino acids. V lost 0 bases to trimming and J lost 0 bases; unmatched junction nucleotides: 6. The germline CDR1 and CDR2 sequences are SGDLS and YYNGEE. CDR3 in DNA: TGTGCCAGCAGCGTAGGTGGGGGAGGGAGCTCCTACAATGAGCAGTTCTTC. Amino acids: CASSVGGGGSSYNEQFF.

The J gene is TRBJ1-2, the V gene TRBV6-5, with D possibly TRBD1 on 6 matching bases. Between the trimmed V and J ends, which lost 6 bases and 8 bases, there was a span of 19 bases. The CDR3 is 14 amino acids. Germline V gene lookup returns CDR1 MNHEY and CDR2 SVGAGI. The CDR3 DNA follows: TGTGCCAGCAGCCCCTGGGGGGAGGGGGACGGCTACACCTTC. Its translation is CASSPWGEGDGYTF.

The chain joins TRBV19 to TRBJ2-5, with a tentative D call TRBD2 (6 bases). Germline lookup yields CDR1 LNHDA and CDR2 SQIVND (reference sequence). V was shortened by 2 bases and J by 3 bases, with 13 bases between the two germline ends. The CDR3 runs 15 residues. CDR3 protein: CASSITGTSKETQYF. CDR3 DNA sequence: TGTGCCAGTAGTATAACTGGGACTTCAAAAGAGACCCAGTACTTC. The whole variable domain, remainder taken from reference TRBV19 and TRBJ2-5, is DGGITQSPKYLFRKEGQNVTLSCEQNLNHDAMYWYRQDPGQGLRLIYYSQIVNDFQKGDIAEGYSVSREKKESFPLTVTSAQKNPTAFYLCASSITGTSKETQYFGPGTRLLVL.

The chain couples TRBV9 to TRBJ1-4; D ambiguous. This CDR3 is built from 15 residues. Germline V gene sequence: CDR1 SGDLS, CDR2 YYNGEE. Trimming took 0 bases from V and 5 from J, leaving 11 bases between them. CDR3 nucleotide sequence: TGTGCCAGCAGCGTAGCTCCGCAGACAAATGAAAAACTGTTTTTT. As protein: CASSVAPQTNEKLFF.

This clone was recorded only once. In DNA form, the CDR3 reads TGTGCCATTTACACGGGACTAGCGGGAGAGGGGTCCTACAATGAGCAGTTCTTC. Translating it yields CAIYTGLAGEGSYNEQFF. This chain links TRBV19 with TRBJ2-1, with 14 bases identical to TRBD2. This CDR3 is built from 18 residues. V shed 10 bases, J shed 1 base, and the junction held 12 bases outside the gene matches. Germline CDR1 LNHDA, CDR2 SQIVND (reference sequence).

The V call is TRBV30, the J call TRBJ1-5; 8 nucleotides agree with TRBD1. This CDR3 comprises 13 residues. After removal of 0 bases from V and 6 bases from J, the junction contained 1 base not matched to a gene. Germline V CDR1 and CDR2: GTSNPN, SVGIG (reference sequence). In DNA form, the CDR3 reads TGTGCCTGGAGTGTAGGGACAGGTCAGCCCCAGCATTTT. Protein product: CAWSVGTGQPQHF.

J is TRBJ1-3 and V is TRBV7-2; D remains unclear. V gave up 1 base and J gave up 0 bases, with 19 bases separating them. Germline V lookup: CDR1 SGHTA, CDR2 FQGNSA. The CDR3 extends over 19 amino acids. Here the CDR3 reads CASSLEQPAVISSGNTIYF. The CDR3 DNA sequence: TGTGCCAGCAGCTTAGAACAGCCCGCTGTAATCAGCTCTGGAAACACCATATATTTT.

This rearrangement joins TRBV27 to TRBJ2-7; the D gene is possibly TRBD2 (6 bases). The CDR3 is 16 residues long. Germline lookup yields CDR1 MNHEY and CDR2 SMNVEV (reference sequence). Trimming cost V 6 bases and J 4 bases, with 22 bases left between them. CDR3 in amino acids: CASSRAGSRGGYEQYF. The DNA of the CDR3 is TGTGCCAGCAGCCGGGCGGGCAGTCGGGGAGGATACGAGCAGTACTTC.

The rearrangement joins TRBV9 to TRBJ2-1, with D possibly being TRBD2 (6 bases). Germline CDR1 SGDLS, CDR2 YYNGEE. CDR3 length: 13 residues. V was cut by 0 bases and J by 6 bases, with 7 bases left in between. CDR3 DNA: TGTGCCAGCAGCGTAGCTAGCGTCAATGAGCAGTTCTTC. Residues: CASSVASVNEQFF.

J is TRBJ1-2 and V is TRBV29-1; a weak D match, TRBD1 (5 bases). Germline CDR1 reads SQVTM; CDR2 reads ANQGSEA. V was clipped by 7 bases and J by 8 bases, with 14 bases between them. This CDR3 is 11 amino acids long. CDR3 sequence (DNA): TGCAGCGGTCGGGCAGGGAACGGCTACACCTTC. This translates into CSGRAGNGYTF.